This entry describes one T cell receptor beta chain. Its target is unknown. Looked up from germline, CDR1 is SEHNR and CDR2 is FQNEAQ (reference sequence). Losses at the gene ends were 5 bases for V and 0 bases for J; bases not matched to a gene: 6. The CDR3 has 16 residues. Expressed TCRB transcripts were sequenced because the entire RNA isolate underwent reverse transcription. TCRdb's table, derived via immunoSEQ multiplex PCR, lists solely in-frame clones and lacks some. This sample carries about 150,000 clones, about a tenth of them seen once, and the ten largest clones take around 0.48%. The data originate from a study of beta chain features in type 1 diabetes. Study findings and constraints: Patients' naive, central memory and regulatory TCRB repertoires appeared more alike than those of healthy donors. In every one of the four CD4+ subsets, TCRB CDR3s were moderately but significantly shorter in Type 1 diabetes patients.

V usage is TRBV7-9 and J usage is TRBJ2-2; 7 nucleotides agree with TRBD2. The source is a man aged 25-40 years with type 1 diabetes. Sequences were obtained from central memory CD4+ T cells from blood. The CDR3, as DNA: TGTGCCAGCAGCCAAAGGGACTACTCGAACACCGGGGAGCTGTTTTTT. Translated, it gives CASSQRDYSNTGELFF.